These 17 T cell receptor beta chains originate from one sample sequenced in a study of human T cells and chemical hapten exposure. In TCRdb, the RACE reads were re-called with MiXCR into one record per CDR3 protein. The repertoire holds under 100,000 distinct CDR3 sequences, with less than 11% as singletons. The time point here: patch test 2, 6 weeks after DPC sensitization. Treatment of the sample: therapeutic diphenylcyclopropenone sensitization with weekly scalp DPC. The source material was whole blood, sampled in connection with sensitization to the hapten diphenylcyclopropenone (DPC). These receptors originate from a woman aged 45-65 years with alopecia areata. Some clones in this sample may be carry-over from other donors' samples.

This chain connects TRBV7-9 to TRBJ2-1; a weak D match, TRBD2 (5 bases). The germline V gene has CDR1 SEHNR and CDR2 FQNEAQ (reference sequence). Deletions cut 1 base from V and 4 bases from J, with 14 bases between. This CDR3 is built from 16 residues. The CDR3 DNA reads as TGTGCCAGCAGCTTAGTCGGGGTTACCCTATACAATGAGCAGTTCTTC. Its translation is CASSLVGVTLYNEQFF.

The V call is TRBV5-4, the J call TRBJ2-2, with 8 bases fitting TRBD2. Germline-derived CDR1 and CDR2 are SGHNT and YYREEE (reference sequence). The CDR3 length is 16 residues. The J segment lost 4 bases and the V segment lost 4 bases, leaving 9 bases of the junction unmatched. For the CDR3, the DNA is TGTGCCAGCAGCCCCCGGAGCGGGAGTGGCACCGGGGAGCTGTTTTTT. Its protein is CASSPRSGSGTGELFF.

This clonotype was counted ten times or more. V is TRBV27 and J is TRBJ1-2; D is undetermined. Germline V lookup: CDR1 MNHEY, CDR2 SMNVEV (reference sequence). This CDR3 comprises 13 residues. V was trimmed by 3 bases and J by 8 bases, leaving 13 bases between them. This CDR3 is CASSLSGPAGYTF. The CDR3 coding sequence is TGTGCCAGCAGTTTGTCTGGGCCAGCCGGCTACACCTTC.

This clonotype was picked up many times. V gene TRBV18 combines with J gene TRBJ1-2; 9 bases are shared with TRBD1. In germline, CDR1 is KGHSH, CDR2 LQKENI. Losses at the gene ends were 4 bases for V and 7 bases for J; bases not matched to a gene: 16. CDR3 length: 17 residues. The CDR3 protein is CASSQDRGPQVGSGYTF. The DNA of the CDR3 is TGTGCCAGCTCACAGGACAGGGGACCACAGGTTGGGAGTGGCTACACCTTC.

At least ten counts were recorded for this clonotype. V usage is TRBV6-6 and J usage is TRBJ1-3; possibly TRBD1 for D (6 bases). The CDR3 spans 17 residues. CDR1 is MNHNY, CDR2 SVGAGI, per germline (reference sequence). Trimming removed 0 bases at V and 4 bases at J, with 16 bases between. The CDR3 sequence: CASSYSPQGSGGNTIYF. CDR3 DNA sequence: TGTGCCAGCAGTTACTCCCCCCAGGGGTCAGGGGGAAACACCATATATTTT.

This rearrangement joins TRBV5-1 to TRBJ1-2; 7 positions match TRBD1. From germline, CDR1 is SGHRS and CDR2 YFSETQ. The CDR3 has 13 amino acids. Trimming cost V 4 bases and J 2 bases; bases outside gene matches: 2. CDR3 amino acids: CASSTGANYGYTF. DNA for the CDR3: TGCGCCAGCAGCACAGGGGCGAACTATGGCTACACCTTC.

Many counts were recorded for this clonotype. This chain connects TRBV20-1 to TRBJ1-1; D perhaps matches TRBD1 (6 bases). The CDR3 contains 13 residues. The germline V gene encodes CDR1 DFQATT and CDR2 SNEGSKA (reference sequence). V shed 4 bases and J shed 1 base, with 10 bases lying between them. The CDR3 sequence: CSATRTANTEAFF. CDR3 DNA sequence: TGCAGTGCTACCAGGACAGCGAACACTGAAGCTTTCTTT.

This clonotype has at least ten counts. The chain uses TRBV3-1 and TRBJ1-2, with D perhaps TRBD1 (6 bases). Germline V gives CDR1 LGHDT, CDR2 YNNKEL (reference sequence). V was clipped by 6 bases and J by 0 bases, with 17 bases between them. The CDR3 runs to 16 residues. CDR3 sequence (DNA): TGTGCCAGCAGTCGAGAGGACAGAAAAGCTAACTATGGCTACACCTTC. Amino acids: CASSREDRKANYGYTF.

The rearrangement links TRBV19 to TRBJ1-2; no firm D call. The CDR3 contains 14 residues. Trimming stripped 8 bases from V and 1 base from J, with 14 bases between. Germline CDR1 and CDR2: LNHDA and SQIVND (reference sequence). The CDR3 bases are TGTGCCAGTTCGTACGGCATTTTTAACTATGGCTACACCTTC. Amino acid sequence: CASSYGIFNYGYTF.

Many counts were recorded for this clonotype. This chain connects TRBV5-6 to TRBJ2-1, with D unclear. The CDR3 runs 10 residues. The V end lost 4 bases, the J end lost 12 bases, and 8 bases lay between the germline ends. The germline CDR1 and CDR2 sequences are SGHDT and YYEEEE. CDR3 in DNA: TGTGCCAGCAGCGACCCAGGGCAGTTCTTC. It is translated as CASSDPGQFF.

V is TRBV28 and J is TRBJ1-6, with 9 bases aligning to TRBD1. Germline CDR1 MDHEN, CDR2 SYDVKM. The J segment lost 14 bases and the V segment lost 6 bases, leaving 8 bases of the junction unmatched. CDR3 size: 13 residues. CDR3 protein: CASRGQGRGTLHF. Here the CDR3 DNA reads TGTGCCAGCAGAGGACAGGGGCGAGGAACCCTCCACTTT. The variable domain in full, completed from reference TRBV28 and TRBJ1-6, reads DVKVTQSSRYLVKRTGEKVFLECVQDMDHENMFWYRQDPGLGLRLIYFSYDVKMKEKGDIPEGYSVSREKKERFSLILESASTNQTSMYLCASRGQGRGTLHFGNGTRLTVT.

This clonotype occurred many times. The chain links TRBV4-3 to TRBJ2-1, with D maybe TRBD2 (5 bases). The CDR3 is made up of 17 amino acids. V was trimmed by 1 base and J by 0 bases, leaving 13 bases between them. The germline gives CDR1 LGHNA, CDR2 YSLEER. CDR3: CASSQVGGTSSYNEQFF. The DNA of the CDR3 is TGCGCCAGCAGCCAAGTTGGAGGTACGAGCTCCTACAATGAGCAGTTCTTC.

This clonotype was counted at least ten times. This chain joins TRBV29-1 and TRBJ1-1; D not certain. Germline CDR1 is SQVTM and CDR2 is ANQGSEA. V lost 3 bases and J lost 0, with 14 bases in between. CDR3 length: 15 residues. The CDR3 sequence is CSVDISPYMNTEAFF. CDR3 nucleotide sequence: TGCAGCGTTGACATCTCGCCGTACATGAACACTGAAGCTTTCTTT.

This clonotype was seen a handful of times. This sequence joins TRBV7-9 and TRBJ2-2, with unresolved D. Between the trimmed V and J ends, which lost 6 bases and 4 bases, there was a span of 9 bases. Germline V gene data show CDR1 as SEHNR and CDR2 as FQNEAQ (reference sequence). The CDR3 length is 13 residues. CDR3: CASSEYSTGELFF. The DNA of the CDR3 is TGTGCCAGCAGTGAATACTCCACCGGGGAGCTGTTTTTT.

At least ten counts were recorded for this clonotype. J is TRBJ2-1 and V is TRBV5-4; TRBD2 matches at 11 bases. Germline lookup yields CDR1 SGHNT and CDR2 YYREEE (reference sequence). CDR3 length: 18 amino acids. The V and J ends lost 4 bases and 0 bases, in that order; junction bases with no gene match: 9. This CDR3 is CASSAESSGRLSYNEQFF. In nucleotides, the CDR3 is TGTGCCAGCAGCGCGGAATCTAGCGGGAGGCTCTCCTACAATGAGCAGTTCTTC.

The chain links TRBV6-1 to TRBJ2-3; TRBD2 is a possible D gene (6 bases). V dropped 6 bases and J dropped 5 bases, with 12 bases sitting between them. Looked up from germline, CDR1 is MNHNS and CDR2 is SASEGT. This CDR3 has 13 residues. CDR3 residues: CASSGTLLDTQYF. The CDR3 nucleotides read TGTGCCAGCAGCGGGACTCTCCTAGATACGCAGTATTTT.

There are many counts of this clonotype. The gene calls are TRBV7-2 and TRBJ1-1; maybe TRBD1 (6 bases). V was cut by 5 bases and J by 0 bases, with 7 bases left in between. CDR1 and CDR2 from the germline V gene are SGHTA and FQGNSA. This CDR3 region has 13 residues. CDR3 protein: CASSAGVNTEAFF. In nucleotides, the CDR3 is TGTGCCAGCAGCGCAGGGGTGAACACTGAAGCTTTCTTT. The whole variable domain, filled in from reference TRBV7-2 and TRBJ1-1, reads GAGVSQSPSNKVTEKGKDVELRCDPISGHTALYWYRQSLGQGLEFLIYFQGNSAPDKSGLPSDRFSAERTGGSVSTLTIQRTQQEDSAVYLCASSAGVNTEAFFGQGTRLTVV.